This is a list of T cell receptor beta chains from one sample in a study of T cell changes during pregnancy in multiple sclerosis. Here immunoSEQ multiplex PCR was the method, and the copy in TCRdb shows in-frame clones only, minus some. The profile shows 75,000 to 80,000 clones, 80% to 95% of them singletons. The source was peripheral blood, collected in the second trimester of pregnancy. The source of these receptors is a female donor in good health, enrolled as a control in a pregnancy study. Each CDR3 is given with its conserved first and last residue. The order of the fields is J gene, D gene, V gene, clone size, CDR3 protein, CDR3 DNA. The D gene is left open where the match is weak. The size of a clone is reported for some rows only, either as once, few or many, or as a class for expanded clones.

j_call: TRBJ2-5
d_call: TRBD2
v_call: TRBV7-9
clone_size: once
cdr3_aa: CASSSIGGKSNQETQYF
cdr3_nt: TGTGCCAGCAGCTCCATCGGGGGGAAATCTAACCAAGAGACCCAGTACTTC

j_call: TRBJ2-4
d_call: TRBD1
v_call: TRBV19
clone_size: once
cdr3_aa: CASSPGQGNIQYF
cdr3_nt: TGTGCCAGTAGTCCGGGACAGGGAAACATTCAGTACTTC

j_call: TRBJ2-5
d_call: TRBD2
v_call: TRBV7-2
clone_size: -
cdr3_aa: CASSPPAGGQSQYF
cdr3_nt: TGTGCCAGCAGCCCGCCGGCGGGGGGGCAGTCCCAGTACTTC

j_call: TRBJ1-6
d_call: -
v_call: TRBV6-5
clone_size: -
cdr3_aa: CASSHQGHQNSPLHF
cdr3_nt: TGTGCCAGCAGTCACCAGGGACACCAAAATTCACCCCTCCACTTT

j_call: TRBJ1-1
d_call: -
v_call: TRBV30
clone_size: -
cdr3_aa: CAWTRTRRVTEAFF
cdr3_nt: TGTGCCTGGACTCGGACACGAAGAGTCACTGAAGCCTTCTTT

j_call: TRBJ2-1
d_call: TRBD2
v_call: TRBV4-2
clone_size: -
cdr3_aa: CASSQLLAGTPYNEQFF
cdr3_nt: TGTGCCAGCAGCCAGCTACTAGCGGGGACCCCTTACAATGAGCAGTTCTTC

j_call: TRBJ1-1
d_call: -
v_call: TRBV7-2
clone_size: -
cdr3_aa: CASSSLLTGRLRTEAFF
cdr3_nt: TGTGCCAGCAGCTCCCTCCTAACAGGGAGACTTCGGACTGAAGCTTTCTTT

j_call: TRBJ2-7
d_call: -
v_call: TRBV14
clone_size: -
cdr3_aa: CASSAAVPGEQYF
cdr3_nt: TGTGCCAGCTCTGCCGCAGTGCCAGGCGAGCAGTACTTC

j_call: TRBJ2-7
d_call: TRBD2
v_call: TRBV7-2
clone_size: -
cdr3_aa: CASSLVGTSGGAYEQYF
cdr3_nt: TGTGCCAGCAGCTTAGTAGGGACTAGCGGGGGGGCCTACGAGCAGTACTTC

j_call: TRBJ2-4
d_call: -
v_call: TRBV7-6
clone_size: -
cdr3_aa: CASRSIESGTIQSIAKNIQYF
cdr3_nt: TGTGCCAGCAGGTCAATAGAATCCGGGACAATTCAATCCATAGCCAAAAACATTCAGTACTTC

j_call: TRBJ1-1
d_call: TRBD1
v_call: TRBV5-3
clone_size: once
cdr3_aa: CARSLLKKDYRGCNTEAFF
cdr3_nt: TGTGCCAGAAGCTTGCTAAAGAAGGATTACAGGGGGTGTAACACTGAAGCTTTCTTT

j_call: TRBJ1-5
d_call: TRBD1
v_call: TRBV4-1
clone_size: -
cdr3_aa: CASSQDQTGLSNQPQHF
cdr3_nt: TGCGCCAGCAGCCAAGACCAGACAGGGCTTAGCAATCAGCCCCAGCATTTT

j_call: TRBJ1-2
d_call: -
v_call: TRBV7-9
clone_size: -
cdr3_aa: CASSFNSAYTF
cdr3_nt: TGTGCCAGCAGCTTTAATAGTGCCTACACCTTC